Each of the 28 T cell receptor beta chains below was sequenced from the same sample in a study of blood T cells in healthy people across ages. Combining a sample-barcoded 5' primer with a J-beta primer mix, a second PCR ran for roughly 7 to 11 cycles. One entry per CDR3 protein results from TCRdb running MiXCR on the 5' RACE reads. The table lists fewer than 900,000 distinct CDR3 sequences, 35% to 40% of them singletons. Material for sequencing was blood. The receptors shown here come from a man aged 18 to 30 in good health.

The rearrangement links TRBV29-1 to TRBJ2-7, with TRBD2 as a possible D gene (7 bases). The CDR3 spans 13 residues. CDR1 is SQVTM and CDR2 is ANQGSEA in the germline V gene. The V gene lost 7 bases and the J gene lost 7 bases, with 20 bases spanning the gap. CDR3 amino acids: CSATGGSYNEQYF. CDR3 coding DNA: TGCAGCGCCACGGGGGGCTCCTACAATGAGCAGTACTTC.

A few counts support this clonotype. The chain is built from TRBV28 and TRBJ1-5; tentative D call: TRBD1 (5 bases). Germline V gene data show CDR1 as MDHEN and CDR2 as SYDVKM. V was trimmed by 7 bases and J by 4 bases, leaving 14 bases between them. This CDR3 region has 14 residues. The CDR3 bases are TGTGCCAGCACCCAAGACAGTCTGAATCAGCCCCAGCATTTT. Residues: CASTQDSLNQPQHF.

The chain carries TRBV6-1 and TRBJ2-5, with 13 nucleotides matching TRBD2. Judging by the DNA end, TRBJ2-7 fits better; the J call may be wrong. Germline V gene data show CDR1 as MNHNS and CDR2 as SASEGT. This CDR3 is built from 16 residues. The CDR3 DNA is TGTGCCAGCAACCCGGGACTAGCGGGACAGTACGTCGAGCAGTACTTC. Residues: CASNPGLAGQYVEQYF.

With regard to this clonotype: This is likely a read error, given that the CDR3 carries no conserved phenylalanine or tryptophan at its end. The chain uses TRBV15 and TRBJ1-6; no reliable D call. The V end was cut by 4 bases, the J end by 13 bases, with 17 bases between. Germline lookup yields CDR1 LNHNV and CDR2 YYDKDF (reference sequence). The CDR3 contains 14 residues. CDR3 DNA: TGTGCCACCAGCAAAGACCGGGATGTCGGGCCCCTCCACTTG. Residues: CATSKDRDVGPLHL.

The chain employs TRBV11-2 and TRBJ2-3; 10 bases match TRBD2. V was clipped by 5 bases and J by 4 bases; unmatched bases: 6. The length of the CDR3 is 15 residues. Per the germline V gene, CDR1 is SGHAT and CDR2 is FQNNGV. The CDR3 coding sequence is TGTGCCAGCAGCATCGCCGGGACTAGCGCAGATACGCAGTATTTT. Its protein is CASSIAGTSADTQYF. The full variable domain, completed using reference TRBV11-2 and TRBJ2-3, is EAGVAQSPRYKIIEKRQSVAFWCNPISGHATLYWYQQILGQGPKLLIQFQNNGVVDDSQLPKDRFSAERLKGVDSTLKIQPAKLEDSAVYLCASSIAGTSADTQYFGPGTRLTVL.

This chain joins TRBV2 and TRBJ1-2, with D tentatively TRBD1 (5 bases). This CDR3 region has 19 residues. The V gene lost 8 bases and the J gene lost 1 base, with 29 bases spanning the gap. The germline gives CDR1 SNHLY, CDR2 FYNNEI. CDR3 region: CASPLRSAGTPINNYGYTF. CDR3 sequence (DNA): TGTGCCAGCCCGCTCAGAAGTGCAGGGACCCCTATTAATAACTATGGCTACACCTTC.

The J gene is TRBJ2-5, the V gene TRBV10-3, with D unclear. The CDR3 spans 13 residues. Trimming took off 3 bases at V and 3 bases at J, with 8 bases between the two ends. Germline assignment: CDR1 ENHRY and CDR2 SYGVKD. The CDR3 protein is CAISEVREETQYF. The CDR3 DNA is TGTGCCATCAGTGAAGTCCGGGAAGAGACCCAGTACTTC.

The V gene is TRBV7-2, the J gene TRBJ2-3; D call uncertain. Trimming shortened V by 3 bases and J by 0 bases, and 10 bases separated the two germline ends. The CDR3 spans 15 residues. Germline-derived CDR1 and CDR2 are SGHTA and FQGNSA. CDR3 amino acids: CASSLYGSSTDTQYF. The CDR3 nucleotides read TGTGCCAGCAGCTTGTATGGTTCTAGCACAGATACGCAGTATTTT.

This clonotype was observed a single time. A single base separates this from a much larger clone, so it may be a read error. The genes are TRBV13 and TRBJ2-3; the D gene is possibly TRBD2 (5 bases). The length of the CDR3 is 16 residues. Looked up from germline, CDR1 is PRHDT and CDR2 is FYEKMQ (reference sequence). The CDR3 sequence: CASSLTDGASTDAQYF. CDR3 bases: TGTGCCAGCAGCCTCACCGACGGAGCTAGCACAGATGCGCAGTATTTT.

The chain uses TRBV15 and TRBJ1-2, with TRBD1 as a possible D gene (5 bases). The CDR3 contains 15 residues. CDR1 LNHNV and CDR2 YYDKDF come from the germline V gene (reference sequence). The ends were cut back, 5 bases at V and 3 bases at J, with 16 bases in the middle. CDR3 sequence reads: CATSLESGSHYGYTF. The CDR3 DNA is TGTGCCACCAGCTTAGAGTCAGGGTCGCACTATGGCTACACCTTC.

For this clonotype: A read error may produce the germline difference seen at one junction end. This chain connects TRBV20-1 to TRBJ2-6; TRBD1 matches at 11 bases. The CDR3 extends over 16 amino acids. Germline V gene data show CDR1 as DFQATT and CDR2 as SNEGSKA (reference sequence). CDR3 sequence reads: CSASGQGAAGANVPTF. The CDR3 coding sequence is TGCAGTGCTAGCGGACAGGGGGCTGCTGGGGCCAACGTCCCGACTTTC.

This chain connects TRBV18 to TRBJ1-6; D gene uncertain. The CDR3 has 14 amino acids. Germline V gene lookup returns CDR1 KGHSH and CDR2 LQKENI. The V gene lost 3 bases and the J gene lost 5 bases, with 8 bases spanning the gap. CDR3: CASSPGHHNSPLHF. DNA of the CDR3: TGTGCCAGCTCACCTGGGCATCATAATTCACCCCTCCACTTT.

The chain is built from TRBV7-2 and TRBJ2-5; 8 bases line up with TRBD1. The CDR3 has 17 amino acids. Per the germline V gene, CDR1 is SGHTA and CDR2 is FQGNSA. The J segment lost 1 base and the V segment lost 3 bases, leaving 10 bases of the junction unmatched. CDR3: CASSFLPRDRSQETQYF. The DNA for the CDR3 is TGTGCCAGCAGCTTTCTCCCGAGGGACAGGAGCCAAGAGACCCAGTACTTC.

In its sample, this clonotype was seen a few times. CDR3 nucleotide sequence: TGTGCCAGCAGTACCCCGATTCGACCAGCTAACTATGGCTACACCTTC. Its translation is CASSTPIRPANYGYTF. The chain recombines TRBV6-2 or TRBV6-3 with TRBJ1-2; the D is unclear. This CDR3 contains 16 residues. V was shortened by 5 bases and J by 0 bases, with 16 bases between the two germline ends. Per the germline V gene, CDR1 is MNHEY and CDR2 is SVGEGT.

J is TRBJ1-1 and V is TRBV20-1; 7 nucleotides align to TRBD1. After removal of 3 bases from V and 0 bases from J, the junction contained 7 bases not matched to a gene. CDR1 and CDR2 from the germline V gene are DFQATT and SNEGSKA (reference sequence). This CDR3 has 15 residues. This CDR3 reads CSARDRGQLNTEAFF. As DNA, the CDR3 is TGCAGTGCTAGGGATCGGGGACAGTTGAACACTGAAGCTTTCTTT.

The V call is TRBV10-3, the J call TRBJ2-6; D tentatively fits TRBD1 or TRBD2 (6 bases each). Trimming pared 6 bases from V and 4 bases from J, leaving 13 bases between. There are 15 residues in the CDR3. Germline lookup yields CDR1 ENHRY and CDR2 SYGVKD. CDR3 region: CAIRPGAEGANVLTF. DNA of the CDR3: TGTGCCATCAGACCGGGGGCGGAAGGGGCCAACGTCCTGACTTTC.

The table lists this clonotype with many counts. The chain combines TRBV20-1 with TRBJ2-5; TRBD2 agrees at 10 bases. The CDR3 covers 15 residues. Losses at the gene ends were 1 base for V and 1 base for J; bases not matched to a gene: 3. Germline CDR1 reads DFQATT; CDR2 reads SNEGSKA (reference sequence). The DNA for the CDR3 is TGCAGTGCTAGAGGGATAGCGGGGGGCCAAGAGACCCAGTACTTC. It yields the protein CSARGIAGGQETQYF.

This clonotype was counted many times. The chain has TRBV29-1 and TRBJ2-7, with 9 positions matching TRBD1. CDR3 length equals 12 residues. The V gene's germline CDR1 is SQVTM and CDR2 ANQGSEA. With V trimmed by 8 bases and J by 4 bases, 6 bases remained unmatched. For the CDR3, the DNA is TGCAGCACTACAGGGGGCCAGTACGAGCAGTACTTC. Its protein product is CSTTGGQYEQYF.

In this sample, this clonotype turned up a few times. The rearrangement joins TRBV7-8 to TRBJ2-5; 9 bases agree with TRBD1. From germline, CDR1 is SGHVS and CDR2 FQNEAQ. Germline trimming cut 7 bases from V and 4 bases from J; bases unmatched to any gene: 4. The CDR3 has 13 residues. CDR3 nucleotides: TGTGCCAGCAACCGACAGGGGGTAGAGACCCAGTACTTC. Protein sequence: CASNRQGVETQYF.

This clonotype was picked up a small number of times. The rearrangement links TRBV5-1 to TRBJ2-1; no clear D gene. The CDR3 length is 15 residues. The germline V gene has CDR1 SGHRS and CDR2 YFSETQ. Trimming cost V 0 bases and J 4 bases, with 11 bases left between them. CDR3: CASSLGGWGYNEQFF. The CDR3 DNA is TGCGCCAGCAGCTTGGGTGGATGGGGTTACAATGAGCAGTTCTTC. The full variable domain, with the rest looked up from reference TRBV5-1 and TRBJ2-1, is KAGVTQTPRYLIKTRGQQVTLSCSPISGHRSVSWYQQTPGQGLQFLFEYFSETQRNKGNFPGRFSGRQFSNSRSEMNVSTLELGDSALYLCASSLGGWGYNEQFFGPGTRLTVL.

The genes are TRBV10-3 and TRBJ1-1; D gene unclear. CDR1 is ENHRY, CDR2 SYGVKD, per germline. V shed 9 bases and J shed 13 bases, with 15 bases lying between them. The CDR3 is made up of 10 amino acids. The CDR3 nucleotides read TGTGCCATTGGGTCTCACAAGGATTTCTTT. Translation gives CAIGSHKDFF.

The gene calls are TRBV20-1 and TRBJ2-7, with D perhaps matching TRBD1 (6 bases). V lost 3 bases and J lost 0, with 9 bases in between. The CDR3 spans 13 residues. Germline-derived CDR1 and CDR2 are DFQATT and SNEGSKA (reference sequence). CDR3 nucleotides: TGCAGTGCTAGCGGGACAAGCTCCTACGAGCAGTACTTC. It is translated as CSASGTSSYEQYF.

Only a few counts were recorded for this clonotype. The chain uses TRBV18 and TRBJ2-4, with D possibly TRBD1 on 6 matching bases. The CDR3 runs to 15 residues. Germline-derived CDR1 and CDR2 are KGHSH and LQKENI. V was trimmed by 4 bases and J by 6 bases, leaving 16 bases between them. For the CDR3, the DNA is TGTGCCAGCTCACTGACACAACAGGGCTCAAACATTCAGTACTTC. Translation: CASSLTQQGSNIQYF. The full variable domain, rest sourced from reference TRBV18 and TRBJ2-4, is NAGVMQNPRHLVRRRGQEARLRCSPMKGHSHVYWYRQLPEEGLKFMVYLQKENIIDESGMPKERFSAEFPKEGPSILRIQQVVRGDSAAYFCASSLTQQGSNIQYFGAGTRLSVL.

The V gene is TRBV20-1, the J gene TRBJ2-1; 9 bases match TRBD2. Germline V gene lookup returns CDR1 DFQATT and CDR2 SNEGSKA (reference sequence). The CDR3 is made up of 16 amino acids. V dropped 3 bases and J dropped 6; count of bases not matched to a gene: 12. CDR3 loop: CSARDPLAGVCNEQFF. The CDR3, as DNA: TGCAGTGCTAGGGACCCGTTAGCGGGGGTCTGCAATGAGCAGTTCTTC.

The V and J genes are TRBV27 and TRBJ2-1, with 8 positions matching TRBD2. V trimming: 8 bases; J trimming: 4 bases; junction bases outside the gene matches: 7. The length of the CDR3 is 14 residues. CDR1 MNHEY and CDR2 SMNVEV come from the germline V gene (reference sequence). The CDR3 nucleotides read TGTGCCAGCGCCACTAGCGGACCATACAATGAGCAGTTCTTC. Encoded protein: CASATSGPYNEQFF.

This clonotype was recorded at least ten times. The CDR3 here is CAISDRDSTYEQYF. For the CDR3, the DNA is TGTGCCATCAGTGACAGGGACAGCACCTACGAGCAGTACTTC. The chain carries TRBV10-3 and TRBJ2-7, with TRBD1 matching over 7 bases. The CDR3 spans 14 residues. Germline V gives CDR1 ENHRY, CDR2 SYGVKD. V lost 3 bases, J lost 2 bases, and 4 bases stayed unmatched.

This clonotype came up a few times. This chain links TRBV6-2 or TRBV6-3 with TRBJ1-1, with 7 bases fitting TRBD1. Germline-derived CDR1 and CDR2 are MNHEY and SVGEGT. The CDR3 runs 16 residues. The V and J ends lost 6 bases and 0 bases, in that order; junction bases with no gene match: 10. CDR3 in amino acids: CASRGYDRDLNTEAFF. The CDR3 DNA reads TGTGCCAGCAGGGGGTACGACAGGGACCTGAACACTGAAGCTTTCTTT.

This clonotype was picked up a small number of times. The chain links TRBV12-3 or TRBV12-4 to TRBJ1-2, with 7 bases identical to TRBD1. Trimming cost V 0 bases and J 6 bases; bases outside gene matches: 7. CDR3 length: 15 amino acids. This CDR3 is CASSLARGGADGYTF. DNA for the CDR3: TGTGCCAGCAGTTTAGCGCGAGGGGGCGCAGATGGCTACACCTTC.